These T cell receptor beta chains were read from a single sample in a study of blood T cell repertoires in COVID-19. TCRdb's copy holds only in-frame clones and misses some; the assay was immunoSEQ multiplex PCR. In the table there are approximately 140,000 clones, more than 70% of which are singletons. The source material was peripheral blood. The receptors come from a human donor in a cohort sampled during active COVID-19. Each CDR3 is given with its conserved first and last residue. D genes are given only for firm matches. Where a row states a size, it is once, few, many or the class of an expanded clone; other rows omit it.

D: NA; J: TRBJ1-4; size: NA; V: TRBV4-3; length: 15; DNA: TGCGCCAGCACTCCAGAGTGGGGGCCTAATGAAAAACTGTTTTTT; CDR3: CASTPEWGPNEKLFF
D: NA; J: TRBJ2-5; size: NA; V: TRBV24-1; length: 14; DNA: TGTGCCACCAGTGATCGGACAGAACTAGAGACCCAGTACTTC; CDR3: CATSDRTELETQYF
D: TRBD2; J: TRBJ2-3; size: NA; V: TRBV15; length: 17; DNA: TGTGCCACCAGCAGAGATAGAGGTGGGGGGGGGACAGATACGCAGTATTTT; CDR3: CATSRDRGGGGTDTQYF
D: NA; J: TRBJ2-3; size: NA; V: TRBV4-2; length: 16; DNA: TGTGCCAGCAGCCATGGACTCCGGGGTTCCACAGATACGCAGTATTTT; CDR3: CASSHGLRGSTDTQYF
D: TRBD1; J: TRBJ2-7; size: NA; V: TRBV5-1; length: 14; DNA: TGCGCCAGCAGCACGGGACAGGTGATCTACGAGCAGTACTTC; CDR3: CASSTGQVIYEQYF
D: TRBD1; J: TRBJ2-1; size: NA; V: TRBV9; length: 13; DNA: TGTGCCAGCAGCCAAAACAGGGGCAATGAGCAGTTCTTC; CDR3: CASSQNRGNEQFF
D: NA; J: TRBJ2-7; size: NA; V: TRBV19; length: 15; DNA: TGTGCCAGTAGTATGCTCACAGGAGAACTCGACGAGCAGTACTTC; CDR3: CASSMLTGELDEQYF
D: NA; J: TRBJ2-5; size: NA; V: TRBV12-3/TRBV12-4; length: 11; DNA: TGTGCCAGCAGCGGGGGTGGGGTCCAGTACTTC; CDR3: CASSGGGVQYF
D: TRBD1; J: TRBJ1-2; size: NA; V: TRBV7-2; length: 13; DNA: TGTGCCAGCAGCTTATTCAGGGGGATTGGCTACACCTTC; CDR3: CASSLFRGIGYTF
D: NA; J: TRBJ1-1; size: NA; V: TRBV18; length: 15; DNA: TGTGCCAGCTCACCACCGGCCACCATGAACACTGAAGCTTTCTTT; CDR3: CASSPPATMNTEAFF
D: TRBD2; J: TRBJ2-1; size: NA; V: TRBV11-2; length: 16; DNA: TGTGCCAGCAGCGATGGCGGGGGAAGAGGGTACAATGAGCAGTTCTTC; CDR3: CASSDGGGRGYNEQFF
D: NA; J: TRBJ2-3; size: NA; V: TRBV11-3; length: 16; DNA: TGTGCCAGCAGCTTATTCTCCGGCGGGCCTACAGATACGCAGTATTTT; CDR3: CASSLFSGGPTDTQYF
D: NA; J: TRBJ1-1; size: NA; V: TRBV11-2; length: 11; DNA: TGTGCCAGCAGCTTTCTTTCGGAAGCTTTCTTT; CDR3: CASSFLSEAFF
D: NA; J: TRBJ1-1; size: NA; V: TRBV30; length: 13; DNA: TGTGCCTGGACCAATGGAGTGAACACTGAAGCTTTCTTT; CDR3: CAWTNGVNTEAFF
D: NA; J: TRBJ2-1; size: NA; V: TRBV28; length: 16; DNA: TGTGCCAGCAGTTTGATAGGGGCAGGGGATCGCAATGAGCAGTTCTTC; CDR3: CASSLIGAGDRNEQFF
D: NA; J: TRBJ1-4; size: NA; V: TRBV19; length: 13; DNA: TGTGCCAGTAGTGGCCGGGAACCAGAAAAACTGTTTTTT; CDR3: CASSGREPEKLFF
D: NA; J: TRBJ1-1; size: NA; V: TRBV18; length: 12; DNA: TGTGCCAGCTCACCAGGGTCGGGTGAAGCTTTCTTT; CDR3: CASSPGSGEAFF
D: TRBD2; J: TRBJ2-1; size: NA; V: TRBV7-2; length: 15; DNA: TGTGCCAGCAGCTTAGAACTAGCGGGAATGGATGAGCAGTTCTTC; CDR3: CASSLELAGMDEQFF
D: TRBD1; J: TRBJ2-7; size: NA; V: TRBV11-1; length: 16; DNA: TGTGCCAGCAGCTCGGCAGGGGGCCCCCCAGCTTTTGAGCAGTACTTC; CDR3: CASSSAGGPPAFEQYF
D: TRBD1; J: TRBJ2-6; size: NA; V: TRBV28; length: 17; DNA: TGTGCCAGTATTACGGGACAGGGGCTGTCTGGGGCCAACGTCCTGACTTTC; CDR3: CASITGQGLSGANVLTF
D: TRBD1; J: TRBJ2-1; size: NA; V: TRBV5-4; length: 15; DNA: TGTGCCAGCAGCTTGCGACAGGGGGTCTACAATGAGCAGTTCTTC; CDR3: CASSLRQGVYNEQFF
D: NA; J: TRBJ1-3; size: once; V: TRBV14; length: 16; DNA: TGTGCCAGCAGCCATCCAGGGTCATACTCTGGAAACACCATATATTTT; CDR3: CASSHPGSYSGNTIYF
D: TRBD2; J: TRBJ2-3; size: NA; V: TRBV10-2; length: 17; DNA: TGCGCCAGCAGTGAGGGGCCCGTACTAGCGGGGGGGAATACGCAGTATTTT; CDR3: CASSEGPVLAGGNTQYF
D: NA; J: TRBJ2-7; size: NA; V: TRBV11-2; length: 15; DNA: TGTGCCAGCAGCCTGACCGGGACACAGAACTACGAGCAGTACTTC; CDR3: CASSLTGTQNYEQYF
D: NA; J: TRBJ2-5; size: NA; V: TRBV5-4; length: 13; DNA: TGTGCCAGCAGCTTGCCTAGTACAGAGACCCAGTACTTC; CDR3: CASSLPSTETQYF
D: TRBD2; J: TRBJ2-5; size: NA; V: TRBV4-3; length: 18; DNA: TGCGCCAGCAGCCAAGATCCTCCTAGCGGGGGGGCTGCTGAGACCCAGTACTTC; CDR3: CASSQDPPSGGAAETQYF
D: TRBD2; J: TRBJ2-7; size: NA; V: TRBV11-2; length: 17; DNA: TGTGCCAGCAGCGGGCGGGGTCCGCGGGGGGAGACCTACGAGCAGTACTTC; CDR3: CASSGRGPRGETYEQYF
D: NA; J: TRBJ1-2; size: NA; V: TRBV10-3; length: 11; DNA: TGTGCCATCACTAAAGGGGAAGGCTACACCTTC; CDR3: CAITKGEGYTF
D: NA; J: TRBJ2-7; size: NA; V: TRBV2; length: 14; DNA: TGTGCCAGCAGTGGGTCAGGAACGTTCTACGAGCAGTACTTC; CDR3: CASSGSGTFYEQYF
D: TRBD1; J: TRBJ1-6; size: NA; V: TRBV3-1/TRBV3-2; length: 17; DNA: TGTGCCAGCAGCCAAGGGGGCGGGACAGGCGGATTTTCACCCCTCCACTTT; CDR3: CASSQGGGTGGFSPLHF
D: NA; J: TRBJ1-1; size: NA; V: TRBV25-1; length: 12; DNA: TGTGCCAGCAGTGACAGAAACACTGAAGCTTTCTTT; CDR3: CASSDRNTEAFF